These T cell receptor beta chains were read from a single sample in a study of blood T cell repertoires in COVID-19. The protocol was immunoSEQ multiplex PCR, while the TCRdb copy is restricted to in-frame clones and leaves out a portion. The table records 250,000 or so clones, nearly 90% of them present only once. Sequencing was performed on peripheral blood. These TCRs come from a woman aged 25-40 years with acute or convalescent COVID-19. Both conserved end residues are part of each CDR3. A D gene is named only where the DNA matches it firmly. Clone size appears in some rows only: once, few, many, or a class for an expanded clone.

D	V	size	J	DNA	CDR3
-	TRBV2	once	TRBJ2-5	TGTGCCAGCGGGGCCCTCATCGGGACCCAGTACTTC	CASGALIGTQYF
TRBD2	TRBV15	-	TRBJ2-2	TGTGCCACCTCCGGACTAGCGGGAGGTGCCGGGGAGCTGTTTTTT	CATSGLAGGAGELFF
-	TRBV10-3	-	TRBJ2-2	TGTGCCATCAGTGAGTCTGCTTTATCGGCCGGGGAGCTGTTTTTT	CAISESALSAGELFF
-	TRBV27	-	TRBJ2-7	TGTGCCACCCGAGCAGGGGCCTACGAGCAGTACTTC	CATRAGAYEQYF
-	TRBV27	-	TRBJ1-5	TGTGCCAGCACCGGTAGGGCGGGGGTCCAGCCCCAGCATTTT	CASTGRAGVQPQHF
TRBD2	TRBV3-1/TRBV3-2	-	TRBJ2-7	TGTGCCAGCAGCCCACTAGCGGGAGGACAGGACGAGCAGTACTTC	CASSPLAGGQDEQYF
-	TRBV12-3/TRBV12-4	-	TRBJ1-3	TGTGCCAGCAGTCTAAACACCATATATTTT	CASSLNTIYF
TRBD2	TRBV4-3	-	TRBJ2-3	TGCGCCAGCAGCCAAGAAGGCGGGAGCAGCACAGATACGCAGTATTTT	CASSQEGGSSTDTQYF
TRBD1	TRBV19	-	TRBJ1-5	TGTGCCAGTAGTACCCGACAGGGGACTCTCACTCAGCCCCAGCATTTT	CASSTRQGTLTQPQHF
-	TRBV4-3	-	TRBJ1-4	TGCGCCAGCAGCCATTCAACGGGGGGCCCGACTGAGAAACTGTTTTTT	CASSHSTGGPTEKLFF
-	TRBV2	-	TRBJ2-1	TGTGCCAGCAAGGGGGTGAGCTCCTACAATGAGCAGTTCTTC	CASKGVSSYNEQFF
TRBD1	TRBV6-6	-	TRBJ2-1	TGTGCCAGCAGTTACTCGGGACAGGGGTTTAATGAGCAGTTCTTC	CASSYSGQGFNEQFF
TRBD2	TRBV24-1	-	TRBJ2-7	TGTGCCACCAGTGACCTAGTGGGACTAGATCGGCCCTACGAGCAGTACTTC	CATSDLVGLDRPYEQYF
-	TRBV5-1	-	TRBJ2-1	TGCGCCAGCAGCTTGGATTCTGCTCCCGGCAATGAGCAGTTCTTC	CASSLDSAPGNEQFF
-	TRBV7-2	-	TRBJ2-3	TGTGCCAGCAGCTCAGCGAGAGAAACGCAGTATTTT	CASSSARETQYF
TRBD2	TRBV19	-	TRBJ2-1	TGTGCCAGTAGTAGATTAGCGGGTCTAGACTACAATGAGCAGTTCTTC	CASSRLAGLDYNEQFF
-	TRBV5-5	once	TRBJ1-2	TGTGCCAGCAGCTTGTTCGAATCTGGGACGGGACTCTATGGCTACACCTTC	CASSLFESGTGLYGYTF
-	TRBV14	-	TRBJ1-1	TGTGCCAGCAGCCAAGTCCGACAGCTAGTCACTGAAGCTTTCTTT	CASSQVRQLVTEAFF
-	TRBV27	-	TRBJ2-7	TGTGCCAGCAGTTTGGTTTGGGGCCCCTACGAGCAGTACTTC	CASSLVWGPYEQYF
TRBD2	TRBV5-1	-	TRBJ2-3	TGCGCCAGCAGCTTGCTTACTAGCGGGACCACAGATACGCAGTATTTT	CASSLLTSGTTDTQYF
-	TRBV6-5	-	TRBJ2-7	TGTGCCAGCAAAGGGGACACCAACTCCTACGAGCAGTACTTC	CASKGDTNSYEQYF
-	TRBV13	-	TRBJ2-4	TGTGCCAGCAGCGGGCAAGGTCGCGTCAAAAACATTCAGTACTTC	CASSGQGRVKNIQYF
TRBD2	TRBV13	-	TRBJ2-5	TGTGCCAGCAGCTTAGTTTGGCCCCTCAGAGCGGGAGTAGGGACCCAGTACTTC	CASSLVWPLRAGVGTQYF
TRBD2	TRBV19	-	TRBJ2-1	TGTGCCAGTAATAACGGGAGGGCCTACAATGAGCAGTTCTTC	CASNNGRAYNEQFF
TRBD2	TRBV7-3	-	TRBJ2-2	TGTGCCAGCAGCCCCGGGACTAGCGGGAGCGCCGGGGAGCTGTTTTTT	CASSPGTSGSAGELFF
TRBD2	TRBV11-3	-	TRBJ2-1	TGTGCCAGCAGCTTACTAGCGGGCTCCTACAATGAGCAGTTCTTC	CASSLLAGSYNEQFF
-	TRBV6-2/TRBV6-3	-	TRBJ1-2	TGTGCCAGCAGCACCGAGGACAGAAGAGGGAGTAACTATGGCTACACCTTC	CASSTEDRRGSNYGYTF
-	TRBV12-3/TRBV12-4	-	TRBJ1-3	TGTGCCAGCAGCCTCTCTGGAAACACCATATATTTT	CASSLSGNTIYF
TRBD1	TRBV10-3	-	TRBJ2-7	TGTGCCATCAGGGGGGGACAGGGGGCTGAGGAGCAGTACTTC	CAIRGGQGAEEQYF
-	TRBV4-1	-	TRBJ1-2	TGCGCCAGCAGCCAAGCTTACGGGGAGAACTATGGCTACACCTTC	CASSQAYGENYGYTF
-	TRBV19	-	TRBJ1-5	TGTGCCAGTAGTATGGGGGGGGGCTATCAGCCCCAGCATTTT	CASSMGGGYQPQHF
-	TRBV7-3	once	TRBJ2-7	TGTGCCAGCAGCTCAGGGGCGGGCGAGCAGTACTTC	CASSSGAGEQYF
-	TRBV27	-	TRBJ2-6	TGTGCCACGACGGGGGACAGCTCTGGGGCCAACGTCCTGACTTTC	CATTGDSSGANVLTF
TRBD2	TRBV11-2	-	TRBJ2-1	TGTGCCAGCAGCTTAGAGTACGGCGGGAGCAGGGATGAGCAGTTCTTC	CASSLEYGGSRDEQFF
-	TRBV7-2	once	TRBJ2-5	TGTGCCAGCAGCTCTGGACTCGGCTTGGAGACCCAGTACTTC	CASSSGLGLETQYF
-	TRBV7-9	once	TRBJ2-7	TGTGCCAGCAGCCCCTCGCGACAGACCTACGAGCAGTACTTC	CASSPSRQTYEQYF
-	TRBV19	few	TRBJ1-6	TGTGCCAGTAGTAGGGGACGCCAAGGGACATCTAATTCACCCCTCCACTTT	CASSRGRQGTSNSPLHF
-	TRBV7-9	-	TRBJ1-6	TGTGCCAGCAGCTTCGGGGGGCGGAATTCACCCCTCCACTTT	CASSFGGRNSPLHF
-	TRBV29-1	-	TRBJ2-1	TGCAGCGTTGAAGGATGGCCAGCGGCACTTATTGGGAATGAGCAGTTCTTC	CSVEGWPAALIGNEQFF
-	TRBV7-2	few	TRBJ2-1	TGTGCCAGCAGCTTATCTAAGCGGGCAAGTGTCAACAATGAGCAGTTCTTC	CASSLSKRASVNNEQFF
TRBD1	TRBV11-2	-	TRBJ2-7	TGTGCCAGCAGCTCCTCGACAGGGGTCGACGAGCAGTACTTC	CASSSSTGVDEQYF
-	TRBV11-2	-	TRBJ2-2	TGTGCCAGCAGCTTAAAGGTGCGCGCAGGCCTTAAAAACACCGGGGAGCTGTTTTTT	CASSLKVRAGLKNTGELFF
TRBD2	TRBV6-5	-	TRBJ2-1	TGTGCCAGCAGCCCGGGACTAGCGGCCAATGAGCAGTTCTTC	CASSPGLAANEQFF
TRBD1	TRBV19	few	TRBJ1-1	TGTGCCAGTAGTAAAGGGGGCCGGGATGAAGCTTTCTTT	CASSKGGRDEAFF
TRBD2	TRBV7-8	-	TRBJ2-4	TGTGCCAGCAGCGTTAGCGGAGGGGAGGGAAACATTCAGTACTTC	CASSVSGGEGNIQYF
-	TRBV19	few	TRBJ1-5	TGTGCCAGTAGCACCGGTGGACAGTCCAATCAGCCCCAGCATTTT	CASSTGGQSNQPQHF
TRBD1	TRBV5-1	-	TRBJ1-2	TGCGCCAGCAGCCTCCGGGACAGGGGGCAAAATGGCTACACCTTC	CASSLRDRGQNGYTF
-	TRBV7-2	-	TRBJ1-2	TGTGCCAGCGCGACTCAGACAGGACCGAACTATGGCTACACCTTC	CASATQTGPNYGYTF
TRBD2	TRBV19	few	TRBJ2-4	TGTGCCAGTAGTATCCGCACGGGACTAGCGGGAGGACTAGCCAAAAACATTCAGTACTTC	CASSIRTGLAGGLAKNIQYF
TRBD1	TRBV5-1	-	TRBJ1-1	TGCGCCAGCATCAAGACACAGGGGACGTTCGCTGAAGCTTTCTTT	CASIKTQGTFAEAFF
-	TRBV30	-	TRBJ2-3	TGTGCCATGAGAAGTCCTAGCACAGATACGCAGTATTTT	CAMRSPSTDTQYF
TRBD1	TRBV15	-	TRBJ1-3	TGTGCCACCAGCAGAGAAAGGACAGGGGGAAATGGAAACACCATATATTTT	CATSRERTGGNGNTIYF
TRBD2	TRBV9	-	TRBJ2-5	TGTGCCAGCAGCGTGACTAGCGGGGTGGCGGAGACCCAGTACTTC	CASSVTSGVAETQYF
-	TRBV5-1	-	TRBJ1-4	TGCGCCAGCAGGGGGACACAGAATGAAAAACTGTTTTTT	CASRGTQNEKLFF
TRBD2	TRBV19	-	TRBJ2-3	TGTGCCAGTAGTGATCCTAGCGGGGCCTACACAGATACGCAGTATTTT	CASSDPSGAYTDTQYF
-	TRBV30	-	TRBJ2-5	TGTGCCTGGAGTGTCCTCGACTTAAAAGAGACCCAGTACTTC	CAWSVLDLKETQYF
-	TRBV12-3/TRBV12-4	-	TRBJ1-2	TGTGCCAGCAGTTTAGTCCTTAGCTACGGCTACACCTTC	CASSLVLSYGYTF
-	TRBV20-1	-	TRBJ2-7	TGCAGCCCCCCCCCGGAGCAGTACTTC	CSPPPEQYF
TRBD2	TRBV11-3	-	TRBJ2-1	TGTGCCAGCAGCCGGGGACTAGCCTCCTACAATGAGCAGTTCTTC	CASSRGLASYNEQFF